This TCR beta chain was found in a study of PD-1 blockade in classical Hodgkin lymphoma (TCRdb year 2020). A note on the overall study: Nivolumab dosing was 3 mg/kg intravenously every 2 weeks, continuing until either disease progression or unacceptable toxicity. The study used CyTOF and TCR beta sequencing to define a peripheral blood immune signature of response to PD-1 blockade in classical Hodgkin lymphoma. Overall study results and their limits: Newly diagnosed patients were reported to have lower baseline TCR diversity than healthy donors, and relapsed/refractory patients were reported to have lower baseline TCR diversity still. Lower diversity was seen in patients whose nivolumab began less than 1 year after ASCT, and these patients were left out of later analyses so that immune reconstitution would not confound the results. The study was limited to a single clinical trial cohort, and causes of repertoire differences, possibly disease activity or prior therapy, remained undefined. Trial patients with a complete response had baseline diversity similar to that of newly diagnosed patients, while partial responders and progressors had significantly lower diversity. A significant rise by C4D1 was seen in CD4+ but not CD8+ TCR diversity (p=0.0027 vs p=0.16), with the rise being most apparent in complete responders (p=0.02).

This clone was recorded only once. Its antigen specificity is not known. No much larger clone is present one base from it, and per-base qualities are unavailable. Reading the label with the study, this specimen's time point is: cycle 4 day 1 (C4D1), after five to seven weeks of nivolumab. Every trial patient had relapsed following autologous stem cell transplantation, and prior brentuximab vedotin exposure was what differed among cohorts A, B and C. The trial cohort comprised some 60 patients with relapsed/refractory classical Hodgkin lymphoma whose best overall responses were complete response, partial response or progressive disease. Trial patients were treated with single-agent nivolumab in the multi-cohort phase II CheckMate 205 trial. An independent review committee assessed best overall response by applying the 2007 International Working Group response criteria. PBMCs from the trial were collected at three points: immediately before nivolumab initiation (C1D1), and during therapy at cycle 2 day 1 and cycle 4 day 1. Peripheral blood was collected in 8 mL Vacutainer Cell Preparation Tubes, from which PBMCs were isolated by centrifugation and then cryopreserved.

The CDR3 runs 16 amino acids, cysteine and phenylalanine included. Solely the CDR3 DNA is kept, with 48 bases framed from the first base. At the junction V is shortened by 3 bases and J by 6 bases; bases outside the gene matches: 8. The germline V gene gives CDR1 as LGHNA and CDR2 as YSLEER. The Qiagen DNeasy kit was used to extract genomic DNA both from unsorted PBMCs and from the negatively selected CD4+ and CD8+ fractions. TCR beta CDR3 regions were subjected to amplification by immunoSEQ multiplex PCR with primers that anneal to V and J segments. Amplification bias was minimized using a synthetic immune receptor repertoire, and residual bias was removed computationally after sequencing. Under the source paper's analysis protocol: Repertoire diversity was quantified as the Shannon entropy index using custom Python scripts. Unsorted, CD4+ and CD8+ repertoires were analyzed separately, except in combined analyses where CD4+ and CD8+ sequences were merged in silico. A clone counted as expanded when the clone's frequency after treatment rose at least 2-fold relative to C1D1, and clones undetected at baseline were given a pseudocount of 0.5. Clones with 0 or 1 copy at C1D1 were defined as singleton clones, while clones with 2 or more copies were defined as non-singleton clones. By matching protein sequences in sorted samples from the same patient, clones expanded in unsorted samples were annotated as CD4+, CD8+ or unknown. Wilcoxon tests on paired samples were used to test diversity changes from C1D1 to C4D1. Not all clones reach the TCRdb copy of this immuneACCESS table, which keeps in-frame sequences only. Checked studies attribute under half of the gap to unresolved V genes and leave the rest unexplained. V, J and clone size were drawn from that table, and D and trimming were deduced from the DNA. For this sample there are tens of thousands of clones; approximately 71% appear just once. Less than 3% of the sample goes to the ten largest clones.

The chain was built from TRBV4-3 and TRBJ1-1, and 12 bases in between align with TRBD1. Specimen: peripheral blood mononuclear cells (PBMCs), collected before the fourth cycle of nivolumab. The sequence derives from a human donor with classical Hodgkin lymphoma. For the CDR3, the sequence is CASSHSGTGGDAEAFF. The DNA sequence is as follows: TGCGCCAGCAGCCACTCCGGGACAGGGGGCGATGCTGAAGCTTTCTTT.